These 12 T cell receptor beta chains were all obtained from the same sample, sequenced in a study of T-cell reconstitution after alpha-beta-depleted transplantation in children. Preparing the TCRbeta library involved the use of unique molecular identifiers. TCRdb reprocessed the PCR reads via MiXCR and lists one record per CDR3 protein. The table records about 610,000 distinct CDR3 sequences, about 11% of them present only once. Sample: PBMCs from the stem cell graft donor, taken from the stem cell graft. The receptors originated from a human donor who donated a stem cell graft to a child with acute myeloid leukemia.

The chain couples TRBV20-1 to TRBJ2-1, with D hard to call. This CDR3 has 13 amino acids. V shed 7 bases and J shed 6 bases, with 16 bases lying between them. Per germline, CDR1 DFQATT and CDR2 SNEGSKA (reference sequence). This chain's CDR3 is CSVPGPNLNEQFF. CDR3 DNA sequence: TGCAGTGTTCCGGGCCCTAACCTCAATGAGCAGTTCTTC.

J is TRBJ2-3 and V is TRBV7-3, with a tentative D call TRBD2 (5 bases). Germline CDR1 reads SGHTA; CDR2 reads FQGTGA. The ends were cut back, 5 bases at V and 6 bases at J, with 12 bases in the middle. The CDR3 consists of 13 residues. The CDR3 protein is CASSLLRGDTQYF. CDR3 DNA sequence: TGTGCCAGCAGCCTACTTAGAGGGGATACGCAGTATTTT.

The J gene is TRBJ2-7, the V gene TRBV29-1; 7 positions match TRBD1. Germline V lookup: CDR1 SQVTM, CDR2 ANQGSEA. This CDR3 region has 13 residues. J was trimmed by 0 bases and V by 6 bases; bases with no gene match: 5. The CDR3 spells CSVSGQSSYEQYF. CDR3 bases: TGCAGCGTATCGGGACAGAGCTCCTACGAGCAGTACTTC.

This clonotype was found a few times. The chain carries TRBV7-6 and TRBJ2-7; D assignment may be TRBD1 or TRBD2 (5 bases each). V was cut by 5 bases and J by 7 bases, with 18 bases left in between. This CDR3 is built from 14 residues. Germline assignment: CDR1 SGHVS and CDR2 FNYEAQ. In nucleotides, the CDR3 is TGTGCCAGCAGCCCATCGACGGGACCGAGGGAGCAGTACTTC. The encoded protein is CASSPSTGPREQYF.

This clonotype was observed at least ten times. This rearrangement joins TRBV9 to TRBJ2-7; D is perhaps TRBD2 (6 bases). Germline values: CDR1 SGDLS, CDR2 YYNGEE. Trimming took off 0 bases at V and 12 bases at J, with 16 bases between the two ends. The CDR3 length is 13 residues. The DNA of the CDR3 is TGTGCCAGCAGCGTAGAGGTTGGAGGGGTTGCGTACTTC. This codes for CASSVEVGGVAYF.

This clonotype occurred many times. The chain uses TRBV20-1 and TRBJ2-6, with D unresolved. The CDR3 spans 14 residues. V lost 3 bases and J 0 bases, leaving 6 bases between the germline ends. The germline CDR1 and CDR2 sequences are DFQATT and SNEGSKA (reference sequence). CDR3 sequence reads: CSASSASGANVLTF. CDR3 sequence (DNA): TGCAGTGCTAGTTCGGCCTCTGGGGCCAACGTCCTGACTTTC.

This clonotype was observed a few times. This CDR3 is CASRRPGNDYNEQFF. The CDR3 DNA reads as TGTGCCAGCAGACGCCCGGGAAACGACTACAATGAGCAGTTCTTC. This chain connects TRBV28 to TRBJ2-1; D possibly corresponds to TRBD2 (5 bases). Germline assignment: CDR1 MDHEN and CDR2 SYDVKM. This CDR3 spans 15 amino acids. V gave up 6 bases and J gave up 3 bases, with 15 bases separating them.

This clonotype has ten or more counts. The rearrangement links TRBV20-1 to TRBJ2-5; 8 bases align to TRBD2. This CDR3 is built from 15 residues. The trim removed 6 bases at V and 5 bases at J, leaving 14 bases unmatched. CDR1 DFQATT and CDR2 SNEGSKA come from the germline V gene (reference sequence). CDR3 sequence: CSAEGEREPSETQYF. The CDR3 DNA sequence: TGCAGTGCGGAAGGAGAGCGGGAGCCCTCGGAGACCCAGTACTTC.

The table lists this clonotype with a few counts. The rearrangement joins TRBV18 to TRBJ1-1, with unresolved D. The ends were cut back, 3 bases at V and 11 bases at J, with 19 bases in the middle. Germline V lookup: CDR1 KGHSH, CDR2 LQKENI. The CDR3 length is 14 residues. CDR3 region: CASSPQFSLLKAFF. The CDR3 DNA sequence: TGTGCCAGCTCACCGCAATTTAGCCTCCTTAAGGCTTTCTTT.

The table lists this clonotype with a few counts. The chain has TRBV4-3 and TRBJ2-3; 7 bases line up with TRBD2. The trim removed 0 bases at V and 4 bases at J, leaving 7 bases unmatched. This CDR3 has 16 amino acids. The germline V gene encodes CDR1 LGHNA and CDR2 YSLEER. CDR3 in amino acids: CASSQDLGGGSDTQYF. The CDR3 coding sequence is TGCGCCAGCAGCCAAGATCTGGGGGGGGGATCAGATACGCAGTATTTT.

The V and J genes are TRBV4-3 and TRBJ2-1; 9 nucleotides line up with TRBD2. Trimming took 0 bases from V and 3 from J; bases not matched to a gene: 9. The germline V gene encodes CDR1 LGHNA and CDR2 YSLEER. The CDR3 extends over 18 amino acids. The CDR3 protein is CASSQDSPPSGIYNEQFF. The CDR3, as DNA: TGCGCCAGCAGCCAAGATTCCCCTCCTAGCGGGATCTACAATGAGCAGTTCTTC.

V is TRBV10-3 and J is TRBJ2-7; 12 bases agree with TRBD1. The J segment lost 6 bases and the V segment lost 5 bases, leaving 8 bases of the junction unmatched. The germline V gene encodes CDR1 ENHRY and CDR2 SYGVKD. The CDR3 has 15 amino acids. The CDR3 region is CAISISGQGAGEQYF. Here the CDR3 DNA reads TGTGCCATCAGTATATCGGGACAGGGGGCCGGCGAGCAGTACTTC.